Each of the 17 T cell receptor beta chains below was sequenced from the same sample in a study of shared clonotypes between healthy human individuals. Generated by immunoSEQ multiplex PCR, the TCRdb table keeps only in-frame clones and is missing some. The sample has 2.3 million or so clones, more than 85% seen once. Material for sequencing was naive CD4+ T cells from PBMCs. Subset described: CD45RA+ positively selected. All receptors come from a man younger than 35 in good health. Some clones in this sample may be carry-over from other donors' samples.

About this clone itself: One end of the junction varies from germline; a read error may be responsible. The rearrangement joins TRBV7-3 to TRBJ2-7; the match to TRBD1 covers 8 bases. The CDR3 spans 13 residues. Germline CDR1 and CDR2: SGHTA and FQGTGA. The CDR3 bases are TGTGCCAGCAGTTCGGACAGGGTCGGGGTTCTGTCCTTC. Its protein is CASSSDRVGVLSF.

CDR3 region: CASSRAGTDGREQFF. CDR3 bases: TGTGCCAGCAGCAGAGCCGGGACCGATGGCCGTGAGCAGTTCTTC. The gene calls are TRBV7-3 and TRBJ2-1; D is perhaps TRBD1 or TRBD2 (5 bases each). CDR3 length equals 15 residues. Trimming took off 5 bases at V and 9 bases at J, with 20 bases between the two ends. Germline V CDR1 and CDR2: SGHTA, FQGTGA.

The chain employs TRBV5-5 and TRBJ2-7, with 8 nucleotides matching TRBD1. Trimming removed 4 bases from V and 6 bases from J; junction bases left unmatched: 9. Germline-derived CDR1 and CDR2 are SGHKS and YYEKEE (reference sequence). This CDR3 region has 14 residues. CDR3 region: CASSPPTDRAEQYF. CDR3 sequence (DNA): TGTGCCAGCAGCCCCCCCACGGACAGGGCCGAGCAGTACTTC.

The sample holds one count of this clone. The chain carries TRBV7-9 and TRBJ2-5, with a possible D match to TRBD2 (5 bases). The V and J ends lost 7 bases and 2 bases respectively, with 11 bases between them. Germline CDR1 SEHNR, CDR2 FQNEAQ (reference sequence). CDR3 length: 13 residues. CDR3 nucleotide sequence: TGTGCCAGCACCGTACGGGGACAAGAGACCCAGTACTTC. Protein product: CASTVRGQETQYF.

The genes are TRBV13 and TRBJ2-3; 7 bases fit TRBD2. Per germline, CDR1 PRHDT and CDR2 FYEKMQ (reference sequence). The V and J ends lost 5 bases and 0 bases, in that order; junction bases with no gene match: 14. CDR3 length: 18 amino acids. In DNA form, the CDR3 reads TGTGCCAGCAGCGAACACAGGTGGCGGGGGACTAGCACAGATACGCAGTATTTT. Amino acids: CASSEHRWRGTSTDTQYF.

The chain employs TRBV6-4 and TRBJ2-2; 8 bases fit TRBD1. After removal of 6 bases from V and 1 base from J, the junction contained 4 bases not matched to a gene. Per germline, CDR1 MRHNA and CDR2 SNTAGT. The CDR3 is 15 residues long. CDR3 sequence reads: CASRPDRGNTGELFF. DNA of the CDR3: TGTGCCAGCAGACCCGACAGGGGGAACACCGGGGAGCTGTTTTTT.

To note about this clone: This CDR3 is also generated by other DNA sequences in the sample. J is TRBJ2-7 and V is TRBV19; TRBD1 matches at 7 bases. The trim removed 1 base at V and 1 base at J, leaving 4 bases unmatched. Germline V gene lookup returns CDR1 LNHDA and CDR2 SQIVND (reference sequence). This CDR3 has 15 amino acids. The CDR3 loop is CASSIGTGGSYEQYF. DNA of the CDR3: TGTGCCAGTAGTATAGGGACAGGTGGATCCTACGAGCAGTACTTC.

The chain employs TRBV7-8 and TRBJ2-1, with 9 bases identical to TRBD2. Trimming removed 1 base from V and 15 bases from J; junction bases left unmatched: 10. Germline V CDR1 and CDR2: SGHVS, FQNEAQ. The CDR3 has 14 amino acids. DNA for the CDR3: TGTGCCAGCAGCTTAGAGGTCTCGCGGGAGGGCCCGTTCTTC. This gives the protein CASSLEVSREGPFF. Variable domain in full (rest from reference TRBV7-8 and TRBJ2-1): GAGVSQSPRYKVAKRGQDVALRCDPISGHVSLFWYQQALGQGPEFLTYFQNEAQLDKSGLPSDRFFAERPEGSVSTLKIQRTQQEDSAVYLCASSLEVSREGPFFGPGTRLTVL.

With respect to this clone: This same CDR3 is encoded by further DNA sequences in the sample. The chain employs TRBV7-3 and TRBJ2-1; the match to TRBD2 covers 11 bases. CDR1 and CDR2 (germline): SGHTA, FQGTGA. V gave up 3 bases and J gave up 4 bases; unmatched junction bases: 2. This CDR3 spans 15 amino acids. CDR3 sequence: CASSLGLAAYNEQFF. Written as DNA, the CDR3 is TGTGCCAGCAGCTTGGGACTAGCGGCTTACAATGAGCAGTTCTTC.

The chain uses TRBV9 and TRBJ1-1; D remains ambiguous. V was trimmed by 2 bases and J by 0 bases, leaving 14 bases between them. The CDR3 extends over 16 amino acids. CDR1 and CDR2 (germline): SGDLS, YYNGEE. This CDR3 is CASSVAERQLNTEAFF. Written as DNA, the CDR3 is TGTGCCAGCAGCGTGGCTGAGAGGCAGTTGAACACTGAAGCTTTCTTT.

The chain couples TRBV28 to TRBJ2-1; D uncertain. The ends were cut back, 8 bases at V and 5 bases at J, with 16 bases in the middle. Germline CDR1 and CDR2: MDHEN and SYDVKM. The CDR3 totals 14 residues. CDR3 sequence reads: CASLDTRMHNEQFF. In DNA, the CDR3 is TGTGCCAGCCTAGATACTCGGATGCACAATGAGCAGTTCTTC.

The chain employs TRBV7-2 and TRBJ1-1, with a weak D call TRBD1 (5 bases). Germline CDR1 and CDR2: SGHTA and FQGNSA. Trimming pared 5 bases from V and 0 bases from J, leaving 16 bases between. The CDR3 covers 16 residues. The CDR3 reads CASSITGPPMNTEAFF. CDR3 nucleotides: TGTGCCAGCAGCATTACGGGACCACCTATGAACACTGAAGCTTTCTTT.

This sequence joins TRBV27 and TRBJ2-3, with D perhaps assigned TRBD1 or TRBD2 (6 bases each). Germline-derived CDR1 and CDR2 are MNHEY and SMNVEV (reference sequence). This CDR3 spans 15 amino acids. V lost 5 bases and J lost 2, with 14 bases in between. The CDR3 reads CASSQRGEYTDTQYF. The CDR3 coding sequence is TGTGCCAGCAGTCAAAGGGGGGAATACACAGATACGCAGTATTTT.

This clone has a single count. The chain couples TRBV7-3 to TRBJ2-1; TRBD2 matches 13 bases. Trimming cost V 5 bases and J 5 bases; bases outside gene matches: 6. The length of the CDR3 is 16 residues. The germline V gene encodes CDR1 SGHTA and CDR2 FQGTGA. CDR3 nucleotides: TGTGCCAGCAGCGCCCTGGGACTAGCGGGAAACAATGAGCAGTTCTTC. This translates into CASSALGLAGNNEQFF.

The chain employs TRBV21-1 and TRBJ1-2. TRBV21-1 is a known pseudogene. The CDR3 extends over 20 amino acids. The CDR3 region has the DNA TGTGCCAGCAGCAAAGAAGGGCTGAGTTCAGAGAAATCCTATAACTATGGCTACACCTTC. Translating gives CASSKEGLSSEKSYNYGYTF.

This clone was observed a handful of times. The chain employs TRBV27 and TRBJ1-5, with D tentatively TRBD1 (5 bases). Germline lookup yields CDR1 MNHEY and CDR2 SMNVEV (reference sequence). This CDR3 has 14 amino acids. V was trimmed by 3 bases and J by 9 bases, leaving 15 bases between them. CDR3 sequence (DNA): TGTGCCAGCAGTTTCGGGCAGGGAGAGAGGCCCCAGCATTTT. Protein product: CASSFGQGERPQHF.

The rearrangement links TRBV6-5 to TRBJ1-5; the match to TRBD1 covers 9 bases. This CDR3 has 14 residues. CDR1 and CDR2 from the germline V gene are MNHEY and SVGAGI. Trimming removed 5 bases from V and 7 bases from J; junction bases left unmatched: 6. CDR3 coding DNA: TGTGCCAGCAGTACCCGACAGGGGGGACAGCCCCAGCATTTT. Amino acids: CASSTRQGGQPQHF.